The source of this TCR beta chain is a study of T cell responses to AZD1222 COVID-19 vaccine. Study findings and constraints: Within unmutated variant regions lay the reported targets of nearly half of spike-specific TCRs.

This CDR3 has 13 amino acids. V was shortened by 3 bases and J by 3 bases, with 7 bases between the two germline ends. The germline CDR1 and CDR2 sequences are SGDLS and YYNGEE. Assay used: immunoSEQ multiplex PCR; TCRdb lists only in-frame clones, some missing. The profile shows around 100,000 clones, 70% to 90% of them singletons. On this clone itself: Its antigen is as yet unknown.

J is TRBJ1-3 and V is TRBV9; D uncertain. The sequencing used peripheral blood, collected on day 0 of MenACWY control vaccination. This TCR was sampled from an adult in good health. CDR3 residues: CASSGEDGNTIYF. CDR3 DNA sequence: TGTGCCAGCAGCGGGGAGGATGGAAACACCATATATTTT. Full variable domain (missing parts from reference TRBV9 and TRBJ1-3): DSGVTQTPKHLITATGQRVTLRCSPRSGDLSVYWYQQSLDQGLQFLIQYYNGEERAKGNILERFSAQQFPDLHSELNLSSLELGDSALYFCASSGEDGNTIYFGEGSWLTVV.